Sequencing of this T cell receptor (beta chain) was carried out in a study of CD8 T cells in Susac syndrome. Broader study findings: The authors acknowledged that the study's TCR sequencing and HLA analysis involved relatively few individuals.

Remarks on this clonotype: Its antigen is currently unknown.

Germline lookup yields CDR1 MGHRA and CDR2 YSYEKL. Trimming cost V 2 bases and J 10 bases; bases outside gene matches: 10. This CDR3 contains 16 residues. From blood CD8+ and CD4+ T cells, the TCR beta chain was sequenced. When the RNA was reverse transcribed, random hexamers were used with an input of about 0.45 to 1 ug. The CDR3 of TCR beta was amplified by immunoSEQ multiplex PCR across 54 Vbeta and 13 Jbeta. TCRdb re-derived calls from the immunoSEQ multiplex PCR reads in MiXCR, one entry per CDR3 protein. Here the sample spans some 170,000 distinct CDR3 sequences, around 96% being singletons. The receptor was isolated from a human donor in good health. The specimen sequenced was CD4+ T cells from PBMCs. This rearrangement joins TRBV4-1 to TRBJ2-1, with 11 bases aligning to TRBD2. The CDR3 here is CASSQPRASGRNEQFF. CDR3 nucleotide sequence: TGCGCCAGCAGCCAACCTAGGGCTAGCGGGAGGAACGAGCAGTTCTTC.